The next 32 T cell receptor beta chains were all read from a single sample in a study of T cell changes during pregnancy in multiple sclerosis. Only in-frame clones appear in the TCRdb table, and some are missing; sequencing was by immunoSEQ multiplex PCR. This table has more than 65,000 clones, approximately 87% appearing once. The material was peripheral blood, obtained after pregnancy. These receptors were obtained from a female donor in good health, enrolled as a control in a pregnancy study.

The V call is TRBV7-9, the J call TRBJ2-1, with 9 bases lining up with TRBD2. V gave up 4 bases and J gave up 4 bases; unmatched junction bases: 5. The CDR3 consists of 15 residues. CDR1 is SEHNR and CDR2 is FQNEAQ in the germline V gene (reference sequence). The CDR3 DNA reads as TGTGCCAGCAGCTCGGGGACTAGCCCATACAATGAGCAGTTCTTC. Amino acids: CASSSGTSPYNEQFF.

The CDR3 DNA follows: TGCAGCGGACGACAGGGGGAGAGGACTGAAGCTTTCTTT. It translates to CSGRQGERTEAFF. The chain is built from TRBV29-1 and TRBJ1-1, with 9 bases lining up with TRBD1. Germline-derived CDR1 and CDR2 are SQVTM and ANQGSEA. The trim removed 7 bases at V and 5 bases at J, leaving 8 bases unmatched. This CDR3 is 13 amino acids long.

The chain carries TRBV30 and TRBJ2-5; 8 bases match TRBD2. CDR1 and CDR2 from the germline V gene are GTSNPN and SVGIG (reference sequence). Germline trimming cut 4 bases from V and 4 bases from J; bases unmatched to any gene: 5. This CDR3 region has 13 residues. CDR3: CAWKRGPGETQYF. The CDR3 bases are TGTGCCTGGAAGCGGGGGCCCGGAGAGACCCAGTACTTC.

This chain connects TRBV29-1 to TRBJ2-3, with D uncertain. Trimming took 6 bases from V and 0 from J, leaving 7 bases between them. There are 12 residues in the CDR3. Germline assignment: CDR1 SQVTM and CDR2 ANQGSEA. CDR3 in DNA: TGCAGCGTCCATCTAAGCACAGATACGCAGTATTTT. Amino acids: CSVHLSTDTQYF.

V and J are TRBV30 and TRBJ1-2; 8 bases fit TRBD1. V was clipped by 1 base and J by 4 bases; unmatched bases: 5. The germline CDR1 and CDR2 sequences are GTSNPN and SVGIG (reference sequence). The CDR3 extends over 14 amino acids. The CDR3 loop reads CAWSGPGGIYGYTF. CDR3 sequence (DNA): TGTGCCTGGAGTGGCCCAGGGGGCATCTATGGCTACACCTTC.

This chain connects TRBV9 to TRBJ2-2; TRBD2 matches at 10 bases. V trimming: 4 bases; J trimming: 5 bases; junction bases outside the gene matches: 11. The germline V gene has CDR1 SGDLS and CDR2 YYNGEE. This CDR3 is 17 amino acids long. CDR3 in DNA: TGTGCCAGCAGCCGACCGGGGGGACTAGCGCCGACCGGGGAGCTGTTTTTT. The encoded protein is CASSRPGGLAPTGELFF.

This clone was seen only once. This chain uses TRBV30 with TRBJ1-1; 9 positions match TRBD1. J lost 4 bases, V lost 7 bases, and 7 bases had no gene match. The germline CDR1 and CDR2 sequences are GTSNPN and SVGIG (reference sequence). The CDR3 is 13 amino acids. The DNA for the CDR3 is TGTGCCTTAGGACAGGGGTTGGGCACTGAAGCTTTCTTT. Encoded protein: CALGQGLGTEAFF.

This clone was observed a single time. The chain is built from TRBV5-6 and TRBJ2-7; D perhaps matches TRBD2 (5 bases). The germline V gene encodes CDR1 SGHDT and CDR2 YYEEEE. The ends were cut back, 0 bases at V and 2 bases at J, with 6 bases in the middle. The CDR3 has 13 amino acids. Here the CDR3 reads CASSLGGPYEQYF. DNA of the CDR3: TGTGCCAGCAGCTTGGGAGGGCCCTACGAGCAGTACTTC.

The chain combines TRBV27 with TRBJ2-4; 7 positions agree with TRBD1. Germline CDR1 reads MNHEY; CDR2 reads SMNVEV (reference sequence). V trimming: 6 bases; J trimming: 5 bases; junction bases outside the gene matches: 4. This CDR3 spans 13 amino acids. In DNA, the CDR3 is TGTGCCAGCAGACAGGGGCTCGAAAACATTCAGTACTTC. Protein product: CASRQGLENIQYF.

The chain joins TRBV6-4 to TRBJ2-3, with 9 bases fitting TRBD2. The CDR3 length is 15 residues. V was clipped by 0 bases and J by 4 bases; unmatched bases: 2. In germline, CDR1 is MRHNA, CDR2 SNTAGT. The CDR3 loop is CASSDSAGGPDTQYF. In DNA form, the CDR3 reads TGTGCCAGCAGTGACTCGGCGGGGGGGCCAGATACGCAGTATTTT.

The J gene is TRBJ2-1, the V gene TRBV7-9; a possible D gene is TRBD2 (6 bases). This CDR3 is 13 amino acids long. CDR1 and CDR2 (germline): SEHNR, FQNEAQ (reference sequence). The V end lost 5 bases, the J end lost 15 bases, and 20 bases lay between the germline ends. The CDR3 nucleotides are TGTGCCAGCAGCCCTTTCGGCGTACAGGAGGGGTTCTTC. Translation gives CASSPFGVQEGFF. Together with reference TRBV7-9 and TRBJ2-1, the CDR3 gives the full variable domain: DTGVSQNPRHKITKRGQNVTFRCDPISEHNRLYWYRQTLGQGPEFLTYFQNEAQLEKSRLLSDRFSAERPKGSFSTLEIQRTEQGDSAMYLCASSPFGVQEGFFGPGTRLTVL.

This clone was observed a few times. CDR3 loop: CASTRGPNTEAFF. The CDR3 DNA is TGTGCCAGCACCAGGGGACCGAACACTGAAGCTTTCTTT. The chain employs TRBV6-6 and TRBJ1-1; D is possibly TRBD1 (6 bases). This CDR3 spans 13 amino acids. V shed 7 bases and J shed 1 base, with 10 bases lying between them. CDR1 MNHNY and CDR2 SVGAGI come from the germline V gene (reference sequence).

The V and J genes are TRBV7-6 and TRBJ1-5; tentative D call: TRBD1 (5 bases). Germline V CDR1 and CDR2: SGHVS, FNYEAQ. V lost 4 bases, J lost 6 bases, and 13 bases lay in between. The CDR3 has 14 residues. CDR3 protein: CASSSDTRGQPQHF. The CDR3 nucleotides are TGTGCCAGCAGCTCGGACACCCGTGGTCAGCCCCAGCATTTT.

The V call is TRBV5-1, the J call TRBJ2-7; 8 bases are a match to TRBD2. This CDR3 has 16 residues. Germline V gives CDR1 SGHRS, CDR2 YFSETQ. V shed 1 base, J shed 0 bases, and the junction held 6 bases outside the gene matches. DNA of the CDR3: TGCGCCAGCAGCTTGAGGCTACTAGCGGACTCCTACGAGCAGTACTTC. It encodes CASSLRLLADSYEQYF.

The gene calls are TRBV25-1 and TRBJ1-6, with D possibly being TRBD1 (5 bases). V lost 3 bases and J 6 bases, leaving 9 bases between the germline ends. Germline values: CDR1 MGHDK, CDR2 SYGVNS. The CDR3 sequence is 14 residues long. CDR3 DNA sequence: TGTGCCAGCAGTGACTCAGGGCGTAATTCACCCCTCCACTTT. Encoded protein: CASSDSGRNSPLHF.

The chain carries TRBV11-3 and TRBJ1-2, with unresolved D. The CDR3 runs to 12 residues. Germline-derived CDR1 and CDR2 are SGHNT and YENEEA. The germline V and J ends were trimmed by 2 bases and 14 bases, with 15 bases remaining between them. This CDR3 is CASSLPTETRTF. CDR3 sequence (DNA): TGTGCCAGCAGCTTACCCACAGAGACTAGGACCTTC. Filled out from reference TRBV11-3 and TRBJ1-2, the complete variable domain reads EAGVVQSPRYKIIEKKQPVAFWCNPISGHNTLYWYLQNLGQGPELLIRYENEEAVDDSQLPKDRFSAERLKGVDSTLKIQPAELGDSAVYLCASSLPTETRTFGSGTRLTVV.

This chain uses TRBV14 with TRBJ2-7, with TRBD2 matching over 8 bases. This CDR3 contains 15 residues. CDR1 and CDR2 (germline): SGHDN, FVKESK. Trimming removed 4 bases from V and 3 bases from J; junction bases left unmatched: 8. DNA of the CDR3: TGTGCCAGCAGCCCCCGGGGGGGGTTAAGCTACGAGCAGTACTTC. Translating gives CASSPRGGLSYEQYF.

This chain connects TRBV27 to TRBJ2-7; D call uncertain. The CDR3 is made up of 16 amino acids. Between the trimmed V and J ends, which lost 8 bases and 1 base, there was a span of 21 bases. CDR1 is MNHEY, CDR2 SMNVEV, per germline (reference sequence). The CDR3 bases are TGTGCCAGCCGCTCCGTTTTGAGTAGTTCGTCCTACGAGCAGTACTTC. Its translation is CASRSVLSSSSYEQYF.

V gene TRBV19 combines with J gene TRBJ1-5; TRBD1 matches 10 bases. This CDR3 is 17 amino acids long. V lost 7 bases, J lost 1 base, and 10 bases stayed unmatched. The germline gives CDR1 LNHDA, CDR2 SQIVND (reference sequence). This CDR3 is CASNLQTGGGSNQPQHF. CDR3 nucleotide sequence: TGTGCCAGTAACCTACAGACAGGGGGCGGGAGCAATCAGCCCCAGCATTTT.

This chain uses TRBV6-5 with TRBJ2-1; D is perhaps TRBD2 (6 bases). The CDR3 has 15 residues. In germline, CDR1 is MNHEY, CDR2 SVGAGI. Trimming cost V 0 bases and J 0 bases, with 6 bases left between them. CDR3 region: CASSYSGGSYNEQFF. DNA of the CDR3: TGTGCCAGCAGTTACTCCGGGGGCTCCTACAATGAGCAGTTCTTC.

This clone was found once. V usage is TRBV5-1 and J usage is TRBJ2-1; weak D call: TRBD2 (6 bases). The CDR3 extends over 14 amino acids. V shed 7 bases and J shed 2 bases, with 13 bases lying between them. Germline values: CDR1 SGHRS, CDR2 YFSETQ. CDR3 sequence: CASWDSGTYNEQFF. CDR3 nucleotides: TGCGCCAGCTGGGATAGCGGTACCTACAATGAGCAGTTCTTC.

This clone was picked up one time. The chain joins TRBV7-9 to TRBJ1-1, with D maybe TRBD1 (6 bases). This CDR3 has 13 amino acids. Trimming took off 3 bases at V and 7 bases at J, with 12 bases between the two ends. Germline loops: CDR1 SEHNR, CDR2 FQNEAQ (reference sequence). The CDR3 sequence is CASSFYRGHEAFF. The DNA of the CDR3 is TGTGCCAGCAGCTTTTATCGGGGACATGAAGCTTTCTTT.

The V call is TRBV29-1, the J call TRBJ2-1; 10 nucleotides agree with TRBD1. This CDR3 contains 15 residues. The J segment lost 4 bases and the V segment lost 7 bases, leaving 10 bases of the junction unmatched. Looked up from germline, CDR1 is SQVTM and CDR2 is ANQGSEA. The CDR3 coding sequence is TGCAGCGGCATCCTGACAGGGGGCTCGTACAATGAGCAGTTCTTC. Amino acids: CSGILTGGSYNEQFF.

The chain is built from TRBV29-1 and TRBJ2-7; 8 bases are shared with TRBD1. This CDR3 spans 14 amino acids. Germline V lookup: CDR1 SQVTM, CDR2 ANQGSEA. The V gene end was trimmed by 4 bases and the J gene end by 9 bases; junction bases not matched to a gene: 14. CDR3 amino acids: CSVVVSDRVKGQYF. The CDR3 nucleotides are TGCAGCGTTGTAGTATCGGACAGGGTTAAGGGGCAGTACTTC.

V is TRBV19 and J is TRBJ1-2; no clear D gene. The CDR3 sequence is 13 residues long. V was cut by 2 bases and J by 4 bases, with 8 bases left in between. The germline gives CDR1 LNHDA, CDR2 SQIVND (reference sequence). CDR3 protein: CASSIYGSYGYTF. The CDR3 coding sequence is TGTGCCAGTAGTATATACGGTAGCTATGGCTACACCTTC.

This clone was found once. The chain recombines TRBV6-6 with TRBJ1-5; D ambiguous. Looked up from germline, CDR1 is MNHNY and CDR2 is SVGAGI (reference sequence). The CDR3 length is 14 residues. Trimming took off 2 bases at V and 2 bases at J, with 7 bases between the two ends. As DNA, the CDR3 is TGTGCCAGCAGTTACAGAGGCGGCAATCAGCCCCAGCATTTT. Translation: CASSYRGGNQPQHF.

V gene TRBV7-2 combines with J gene TRBJ2-2; D possibly corresponds to TRBD1 (5 bases). Germline V gene lookup returns CDR1 SGHTA and CDR2 FQGNSA. The V gene lost 1 base and the J gene lost 4 bases, with 10 bases spanning the gap. This CDR3 comprises 15 residues. This CDR3 is CASSLDPGRTGELFF. The DNA of the CDR3 is TGTGCCAGCAGCTTAGATCCAGGGCGCACCGGGGAGCTGTTTTTT.

The J gene is TRBJ1-4, the V gene TRBV6-6; D is possibly TRBD1 (6 bases). CDR1 and CDR2 (germline): MNHNY, SVGAGI (reference sequence). This CDR3 contains 15 residues. The V gene lost 0 bases and the J gene lost 5 bases, with 10 bases spanning the gap. CDR3 amino acids: CASSYSDRLNEKLFF. The CDR3 bases are TGTGCCAGCAGTTACTCCGACAGGCTGAATGAAAAACTGTTTTTT.

This chain joins TRBV9 and TRBJ2-7; the D gene is possibly TRBD2 (7 bases). CDR1 and CDR2 from the germline V gene are SGDLS and YYNGEE. This CDR3 comprises 15 residues. Trimming cost V 0 bases and J 2 bases, with 12 bases left between them. The DNA of the CDR3 is TGTGCCAGCAGCGTAGGCGGGGGCACCGCCTACGAGCAGTACTTC. Translated, it gives CASSVGGGTAYEQYF.

This chain joins TRBV19 and TRBJ1-2; TRBD1 aligns across 9 bases. The germline gives CDR1 LNHDA, CDR2 SQIVND (reference sequence). Unmatched junction bases numbered 4, after V lost 5 bases and J lost 3 bases. The CDR3 length is 14 residues. The CDR3 nucleotides read TGTGCCAGTAGTCCACGGGACAGGGACTATGGCTACACCTTC. It translates to CASSPRDRDYGYTF.

V usage is TRBV5-1 and J usage is TRBJ2-1, with D possibly matching TRBD1 (6 bases). The CDR3 has 15 residues. V was trimmed by 2 bases and J by 8 bases, leaving 17 bases between them. Germline V CDR1 and CDR2: SGHRS, YFSETQ. The CDR3 loop is CASSFTGTGKDEQFF. In DNA form, the CDR3 reads TGCGCCAGCAGCTTCACAGGGACGGGGAAAGATGAGCAGTTCTTC.

This clone was seen only a few times. The chain combines TRBV7-9 with TRBJ1-2; TRBD1 matches at 7 bases. Germline V CDR1 and CDR2: SEHNR, FQNEAQ (reference sequence). CDR3 length equals 13 residues. The V gene end was trimmed by 4 bases and the J gene end by 8 bases; junction bases not matched to a gene: 7. As DNA, the CDR3 is TGTGCCAGCAGCTCCGGGACAGTTTACGGCTACACCTTC. Translation gives CASSSGTVYGYTF.